Included here is one T cell receptor (beta chain) sequence, with context. Blood was sampled at baseline, cycle 4 day 1, and cycle 7 day 1. This sample is drawn from a study of OX40 agonist ivuxolimab in advanced cancers. Germline V gene sequence: CDR1 LNHDA, CDR2 SQIVND (reference sequence). The length of the CDR3 is 14 residues. With V trimmed by 11 bases and J by 4 bases, 8 bases remained unmatched. The table came from immunoSEQ multiplex PCR; TCRdb's copy has only in-frame clones and leaves some out. This table holds approximately 90,000 clones, 70% to 90% found once. The V gene is TRBV19, the J gene TRBJ2-6; 7 bases match TRBD1. This clonotype was obtained from an adult with an advanced solid tumor such as melanoma, head and neck, liver or kidney cancer. The material sequenced was CD4+ or CD8+ T cells sorted from blood, taken in a trial of the OX40 agonist ivuxolimab. Here the CDR3 DNA reads TGTGCCGTACAGACAGGGATCGGGGCCAACGTCCTGACTTTC. Translation gives CAVQTGIGANVLTF.